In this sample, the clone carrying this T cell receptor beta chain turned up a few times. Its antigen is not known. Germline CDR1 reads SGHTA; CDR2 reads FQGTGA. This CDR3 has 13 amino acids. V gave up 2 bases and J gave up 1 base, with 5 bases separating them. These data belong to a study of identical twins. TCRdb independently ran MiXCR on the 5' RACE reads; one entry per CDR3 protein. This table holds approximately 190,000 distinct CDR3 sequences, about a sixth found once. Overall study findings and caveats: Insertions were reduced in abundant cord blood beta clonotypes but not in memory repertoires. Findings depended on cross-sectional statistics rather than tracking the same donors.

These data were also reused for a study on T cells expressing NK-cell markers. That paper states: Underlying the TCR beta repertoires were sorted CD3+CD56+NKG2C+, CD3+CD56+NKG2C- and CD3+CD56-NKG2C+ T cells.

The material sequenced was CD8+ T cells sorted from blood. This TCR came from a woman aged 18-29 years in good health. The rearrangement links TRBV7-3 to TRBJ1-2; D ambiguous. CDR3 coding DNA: TGTGCCAGCAGCTTAGACGTTAACTATGGCTACACCTTC. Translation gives CASSLDVNYGYTF.